This is a list of T cell receptor beta chains from one sample in a study of glioma-infiltrating T cells after dendritic cell vaccination. TCRdb's table, derived via immunoSEQ multiplex PCR, lists solely in-frame clones and lacks some. Found here are around 96,000 clones, 79% of them singletons; the top ten hold less than 7%. Sequenced material: blood, taken before dendritic cell vaccination. The origin of the receptors is a human donor with glioblastoma. Each CDR3 is given with its conserved first and last residue. D genes are given only for firm matches. Clone size is not always given. Where it is, it says once, few, many or a class for expanded clones.

TRBD2	TRBV5-1	.	TRBJ2-1	CASRLAGGYEQFF	TGCGCCAGCCGGCTAGCGGGAGGGTATGAGCAGTTCTTC
.	TRBV5-1	.	TRBJ2-1	CASSLAPGNEQFF	TGCGCCAGCAGCTTGGCCCCGGGCAATGAGCAGTTCTTC
TRBD1	TRBV5-4	.	TRBJ2-7	CASSPGQGGVYEQYF	TGTGCCAGCAGCCCGGGACAGGGCGGCGTATACGAGCAGTACTTC
.	TRBV27	.	TRBJ1-1	CASSPWLGADTEAFF	TGTGCCAGCAGTCCATGGCTTGGGGCCGACACTGAAGCTTTCTTT
.	TRBV19	.	TRBJ1-2	CASSITPSGFGYTF	TGTGCCAGTAGTATAACACCCTCGGGGTTCGGCTACACCTTC
.	TRBV30	.	TRBJ1-3	CAWDTSGNTIYF	TGTGCCTGGGACACGTCTGGAAACACCATATATTTT
TRBD2	TRBV28	.	TRBJ2-5	CATTTSGVYQETQYF	TGTGCCACGACAACTAGCGGAGTGTACCAAGAGACCCAGTACTTC
.	TRBV27	.	TRBJ1-5	CASSLRAGGVQPQHF	TGTGCCAGCAGTTTACGGGCCGGGGGGGTCCAGCCCCAGCATTTT
.	TRBV19	.	TRBJ2-7	CASSPVQGYEQYF	TGTGCCAGTAGTCCAGTGCAGGGTTACGAGCAGTACTTC
TRBD2	TRBV10-3	.	TRBJ2-1	CAISGTSGLSYNEQFF	TGTGCCATCAGTGGGACTAGCGGCCTCTCCTACAATGAGCAGTTCTTC
.	TRBV15	.	TRBJ1-4	CATSRAGVGEKLFF	TGTGCCACCAGCAGAGCAGGGGTTGGAGAAAAACTGTTTTTT
TRBD1	TRBV5-1	.	TRBJ1-2	CASRPYGQGALSGYTF	TGCGCCAGCAGGCCCTATGGACAGGGGGCTTTATCTGGCTACACCTTC
TRBD2	TRBV10-1	.	TRBJ2-3	CASSEQRGAANTQYF	TGCGCCAGCAGCGAACAGCGGGGGGCAGCAAATACGCAGTATTTT
TRBD2	TRBV11-3	.	TRBJ2-3	CASSIGLAGWDTQYF	TGTGCCAGCAGCATCGGACTAGCGGGGTGGGATACGCAGTATTTT
.	TRBV10-3	.	TRBJ2-2	CAIRTSKQSTGELFF	TGTGCCATCAGGACTAGTAAACAGTCGACCGGGGAGCTGTTTTTT
TRBD1	TRBV7-8	.	TRBJ2-7	CASSLGWTGLPSFREQYF	TGTGCCAGCAGCTTAGGGTGGACAGGCTTGCCCTCCTTTCGGGAGCAGTACTTC
.	TRBV20-1	.	TRBJ2-1	CSANMGARQFF	TGCAGTGCTAATATGGGGGCTAGGCAGTTCTTC
.	TRBV7-3	few	TRBJ1-1	CASSALGDTEAFF	TGTGCCAGCAGCGCCCTAGGGGACACTGAAGCTTTCTTT
TRBD1	TRBV18	.	TRBJ2-5	CASSPEGARPETQYF	TGTGCCAGCTCACCCGAGGGGGCCCGTCCGGAGACCCAGTACTTC
.	TRBV30	.	TRBJ2-2	CAWSAGTGELFF	TGTGCCTGGAGTGCGGGGACCGGGGAGCTGTTTTTT
.	TRBV7-3	.	TRBJ2-3	CASSLTFSGSTDTQYF	TGTGCCAGCAGCTTAACATTCAGCGGTAGCACAGATACGCAGTATTTT
TRBD1	TRBV18	few	TRBJ2-1	CASSPDRVSYNEQFF	TGTGCCAGCTCACCGGACAGGGTCTCCTACAATGAGCAGTTCTTC
TRBD2	TRBV10-2	.	TRBJ2-3	CASSEVQREGRSDTQYF	TGCGCCAGCAGTGAGGTTCAGCGGGAGGGCCGATCAGATACGCAGTATTTT
TRBD2	TRBV9	once	TRBJ2-1	CASSVSPSGGFNEQFF	TGTGCCAGCAGCGTATCACCCAGCGGGGGTTTCAATGAGCAGTTCTTC
.	TRBV5-1	few	TRBJ1-2	CASTTGGGGWNYGYTF	TGCGCCAGCACCACCGGCGGGGGGGGATGGAACTATGGCTACACCTTC
TRBD2	TRBV6-5	.	TRBJ2-7	CASSFAGTSGGREYF	TGTGCCAGCAGTTTCGCCGGGACTAGCGGGGGGCGGGAGTACTTC
.	TRBV4-2	.	TRBJ2-7	CASSQDGSGANYEQYF	TGTGCCAGCAGCCAAGACGGATCGGGAGCGAACTACGAGCAGTACTTC
.	TRBV18	.	TRBJ2-7	CASSPPNRRYEQYF	TGTGCCAGCTCACCACCGAACAGACGCTACGAGCAGTACTTC
TRBD2	TRBV14	.	TRBJ2-3	CASSRRGGSRNTQYF	TGTGCCAGCAGCCGCCGGGGCGGGAGTCGAAATACGCAGTATTTT
TRBD1	TRBV5-5	.	TRBJ1-2	CASSLYTGDGGYTF	TGTGCCAGCAGCTTGTACACAGGGGATGGTGGCTACACCTTC
.	TRBV5-1	.	TRBJ2-7	CASSLRFERQGRGEQYF	TGCGCCAGCAGCTTGCGATTTGAGAGGCAGGGGAGAGGCGAGCAGTACTTC
.	TRBV19	.	TRBJ2-7	CASSIRGFYEQYF	TGTGCCAGTAGTATACGAGGGTTTTACGAGCAGTACTTC